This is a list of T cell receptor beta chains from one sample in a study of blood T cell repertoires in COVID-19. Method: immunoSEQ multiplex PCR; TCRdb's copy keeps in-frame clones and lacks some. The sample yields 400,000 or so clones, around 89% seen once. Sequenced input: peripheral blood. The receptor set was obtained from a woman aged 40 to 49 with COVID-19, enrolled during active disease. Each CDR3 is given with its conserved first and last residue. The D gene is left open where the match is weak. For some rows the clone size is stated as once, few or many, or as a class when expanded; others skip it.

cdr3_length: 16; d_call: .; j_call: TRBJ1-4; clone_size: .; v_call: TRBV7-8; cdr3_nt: TGTGCCAGCAGCTTTTTGGCAGTTCTGTCTAATGAAAAACTGTTTTTT; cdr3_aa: CASSFLAVLSNEKLFF
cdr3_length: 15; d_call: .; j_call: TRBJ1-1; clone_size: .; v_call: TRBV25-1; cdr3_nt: TGTGCCAGCAGTGCGGACAGTCGGAGCCGTTCGGTAGCTTTCTTT; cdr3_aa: CASSADSRSRSVAFF
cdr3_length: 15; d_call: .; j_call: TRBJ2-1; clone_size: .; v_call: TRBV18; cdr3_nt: TGTGCCAGCTCAGAAGACTACTCCTCCTACAATGAGCAGTTCTTC; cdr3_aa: CASSEDYSSYNEQFF
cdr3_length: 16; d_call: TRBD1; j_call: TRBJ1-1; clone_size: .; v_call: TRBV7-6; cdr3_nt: TGTGCCAGCAGCCTCTCCCTGGACAGGGTAAACACTGAAGCTTTCTTT; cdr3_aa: CASSLSLDRVNTEAFF
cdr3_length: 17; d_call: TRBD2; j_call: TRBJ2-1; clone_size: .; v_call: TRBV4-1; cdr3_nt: TGCGCCAGCAGCCAAGACCTGGGACTACGTGCCAACAATGAGCAGTTCTTC; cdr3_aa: CASSQDLGLRANNEQFF
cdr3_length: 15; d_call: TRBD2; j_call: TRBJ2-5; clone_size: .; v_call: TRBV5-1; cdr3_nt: TGCGCCAGCAGCTTGGGGCCTAGCGGGGCGGAGACCCAGTACTTC; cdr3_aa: CASSLGPSGAETQYF
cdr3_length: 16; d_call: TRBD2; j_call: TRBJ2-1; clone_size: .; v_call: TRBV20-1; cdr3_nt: TGCAGTGCTAGTGACAAATCTAGCGGGGGGTACAATGAGCAGTTCTTC; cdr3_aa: CSASDKSSGGYNEQFF
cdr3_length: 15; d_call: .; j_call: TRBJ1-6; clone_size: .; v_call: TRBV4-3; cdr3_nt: TGCGCCAGCAGCCAAGAGGGCGGGGGGCTTTCACCCCTCCACTTT; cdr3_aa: CASSQEGGGLSPLHF
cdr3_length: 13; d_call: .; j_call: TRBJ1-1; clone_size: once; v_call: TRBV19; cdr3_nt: TGTGCCAGTAGTTCCGAGGGGGGGACTGAAGCTTTCTTT; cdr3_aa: CASSSEGGTEAFF
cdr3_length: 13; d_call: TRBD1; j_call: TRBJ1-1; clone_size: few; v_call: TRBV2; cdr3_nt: TGTGCCAGCAGCAGCTCAGGGGGGACTGAAGCTTTCTTT; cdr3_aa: CASSSSGGTEAFF
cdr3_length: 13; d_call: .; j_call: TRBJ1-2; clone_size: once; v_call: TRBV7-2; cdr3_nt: TGTGCCAGCAGCCCAGGTGTGCCGTGGGGCTACACCTTC; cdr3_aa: CASSPGVPWGYTF
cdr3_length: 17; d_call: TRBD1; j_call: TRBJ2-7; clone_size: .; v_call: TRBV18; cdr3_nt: TGTGCCAGCTCCCGTGGGACAGGGGCCCCTATTACCTACGAGCAGTACTTC; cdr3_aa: CASSRGTGAPITYEQYF
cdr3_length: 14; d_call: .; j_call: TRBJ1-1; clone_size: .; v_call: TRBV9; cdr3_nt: TGTGCCAGCAGCGTAGCAGGGCGGGATACTGAAGCTTTCTTT; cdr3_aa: CASSVAGRDTEAFF
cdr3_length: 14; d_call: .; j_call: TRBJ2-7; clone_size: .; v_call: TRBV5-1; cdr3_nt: TGCGCCAGCAGCTCCGCCGGTGAAACCTACGAGCAGTACTTC; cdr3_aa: CASSSAGETYEQYF
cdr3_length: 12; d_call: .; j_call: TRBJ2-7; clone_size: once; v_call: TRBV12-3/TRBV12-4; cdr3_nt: TGTGCCAGCAGTTCGGGTGGTTACGAGCAGTACTTC; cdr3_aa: CASSSGGYEQYF
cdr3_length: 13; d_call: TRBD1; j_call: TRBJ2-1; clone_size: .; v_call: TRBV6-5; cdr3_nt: TGTGCCAGCAGGGCGACAGGGTTCAATGAGCAGTTCTTC; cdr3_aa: CASRATGFNEQFF
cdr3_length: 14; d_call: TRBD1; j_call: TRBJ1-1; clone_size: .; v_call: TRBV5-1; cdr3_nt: TGCGCCAGCAGCTATAGCCAGGGGGCCACTGAAGCTTTCTTT; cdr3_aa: CASSYSQGATEAFF
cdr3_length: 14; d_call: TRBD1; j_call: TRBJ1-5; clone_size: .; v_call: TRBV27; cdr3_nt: TGTGCCAGCAGTGCGACAGGGAGCAATCAGCCCCAGCATTTT; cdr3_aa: CASSATGSNQPQHF
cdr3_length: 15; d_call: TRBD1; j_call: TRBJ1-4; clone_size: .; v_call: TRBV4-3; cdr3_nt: TGCGCCAGCAGCCAACAACAGGGGGCTTGGGAAAAACTGTTTTTT; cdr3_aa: CASSQQQGAWEKLFF
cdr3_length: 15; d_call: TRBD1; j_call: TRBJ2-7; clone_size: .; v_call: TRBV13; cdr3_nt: TGTGCCAGCAGCTATCCCCGGGACAGGGGGGGGGAGCAGTACTTC; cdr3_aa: CASSYPRDRGGEQYF
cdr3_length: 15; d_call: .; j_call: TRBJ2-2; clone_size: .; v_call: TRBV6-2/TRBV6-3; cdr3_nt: TGTGCCAGCAGTTACGGGCAGGGGTTGGTCGGGGAGCTGTTTTTT; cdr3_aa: CASSYGQGLVGELFF
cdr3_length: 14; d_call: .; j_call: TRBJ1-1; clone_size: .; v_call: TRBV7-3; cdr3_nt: TGTGCCAGCAGCTTAGCAGGGGCCAACACTGAAGCTTTCTTT; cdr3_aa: CASSLAGANTEAFF
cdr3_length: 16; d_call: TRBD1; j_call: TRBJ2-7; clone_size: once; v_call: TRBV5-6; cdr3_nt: TGTGCCAGCAGCTTGGTCAGGACAGGGGGATTCTACGAGCAGTACTTC; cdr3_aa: CASSLVRTGGFYEQYF
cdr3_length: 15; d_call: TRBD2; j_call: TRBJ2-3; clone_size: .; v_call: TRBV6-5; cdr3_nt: TGTGCCAGCAATCCTAGCGGGAGAACCACAGATACGCAGTATTTT; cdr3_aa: CASNPSGRTTDTQYF
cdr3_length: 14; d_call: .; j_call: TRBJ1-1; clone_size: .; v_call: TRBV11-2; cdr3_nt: TGTGCCAGCAGAAAAGGGCGGGGGGGCACTGAAGCTTTCTTT; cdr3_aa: CASRKGRGGTEAFF
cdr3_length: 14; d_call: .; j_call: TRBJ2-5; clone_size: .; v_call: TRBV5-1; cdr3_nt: TGCGCCAGCAGAGACGGACAGCCCGGAGAGACCCAGTACTTC; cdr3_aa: CASRDGQPGETQYF
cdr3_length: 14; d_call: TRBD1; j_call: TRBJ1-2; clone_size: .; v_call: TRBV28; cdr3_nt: TGTGCCAGCAGTTTTGGGACAGGGTTTAATGGCTACACCTTC; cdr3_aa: CASSFGTGFNGYTF
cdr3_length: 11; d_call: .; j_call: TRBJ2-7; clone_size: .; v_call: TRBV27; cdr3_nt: TGTGCCAGCAGTTACCGGGGCGAGCAGTACTTC; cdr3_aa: CASSYRGEQYF
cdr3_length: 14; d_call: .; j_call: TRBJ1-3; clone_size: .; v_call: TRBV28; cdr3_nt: TGTGCCAGCAGATGGGGTAGCGCTGGAAACACCATATATTTT; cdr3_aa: CASRWGSAGNTIYF
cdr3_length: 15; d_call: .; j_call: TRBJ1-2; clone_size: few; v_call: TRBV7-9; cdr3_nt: TGTGCCAGCAGCTTCCCGGCCGGACAGAACTATGGCTACACCTTC; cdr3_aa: CASSFPAGQNYGYTF
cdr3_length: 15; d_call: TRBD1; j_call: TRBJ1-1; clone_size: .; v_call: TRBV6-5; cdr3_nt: TGTGCCAGCAGTTACTATGGCAGGGGGATCACTGAAGCTTTCTTT; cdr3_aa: CASSYYGRGITEAFF
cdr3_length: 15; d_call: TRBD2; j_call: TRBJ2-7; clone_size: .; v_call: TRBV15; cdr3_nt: TGTGCCACCAGCAGAGTTTCCGGGGGGGGTGTGGAGCAGTACTTC; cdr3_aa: CATSRVSGGGVEQYF
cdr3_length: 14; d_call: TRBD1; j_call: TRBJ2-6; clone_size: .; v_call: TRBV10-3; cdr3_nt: TGTGCCATGGGGACAGGCTCTGGGGCCAACGTCCTGACTTTC; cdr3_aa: CAMGTGSGANVLTF
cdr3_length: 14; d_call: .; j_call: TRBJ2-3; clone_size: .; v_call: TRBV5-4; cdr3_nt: TGTGCCAGCAGCTTGGGCAGTGCTTTTAATACGCAGTATTTT; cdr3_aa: CASSLGSAFNTQYF
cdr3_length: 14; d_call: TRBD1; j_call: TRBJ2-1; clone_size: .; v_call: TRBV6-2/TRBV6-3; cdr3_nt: TGTGCCAGCAGTTACGCAGGGGGAGCTGATGAGCAGTTCTTC; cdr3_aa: CASSYAGGADEQFF
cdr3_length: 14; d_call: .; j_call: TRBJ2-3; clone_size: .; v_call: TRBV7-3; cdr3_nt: TGTGCCAGCAGCTTATCTACCGTCTTGGATACGCAGTATTTT; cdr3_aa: CASSLSTVLDTQYF
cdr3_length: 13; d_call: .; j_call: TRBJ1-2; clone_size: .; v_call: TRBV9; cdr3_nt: TGTGCCAGCAGCGTGAGACCACAGGGAGGCTACACCTTC; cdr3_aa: CASSVRPQGGYTF
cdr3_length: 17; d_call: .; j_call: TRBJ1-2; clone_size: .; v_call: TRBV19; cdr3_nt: TGTGCCAGTAGAGCCCCTCTACAGGGCCGCATAATACCTGGCTACACCTTC; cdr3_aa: CASRAPLQGRIIPGYTF
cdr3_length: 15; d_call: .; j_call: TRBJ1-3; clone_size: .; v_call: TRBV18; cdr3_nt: TGTGCCAGCTCAGTCGGGACACTTTCTGGAAACACCATATATTTT; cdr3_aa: CASSVGTLSGNTIYF
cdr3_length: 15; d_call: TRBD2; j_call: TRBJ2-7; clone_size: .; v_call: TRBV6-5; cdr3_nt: TGTGCCAGCAGTCCTAGCGGGGGGGCCCACTACGAGCAGTACTTC; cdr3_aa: CASSPSGGAHYEQYF
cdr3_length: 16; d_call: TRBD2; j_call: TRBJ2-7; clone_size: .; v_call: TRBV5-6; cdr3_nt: TGTGCCAGCAGCTTGTGGAAGGTGGTAGCGGGAGTTGAGCAGTACTTC; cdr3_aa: CASSLWKVVAGVEQYF
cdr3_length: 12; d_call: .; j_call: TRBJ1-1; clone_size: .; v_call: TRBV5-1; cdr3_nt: TGCGCCAGCAGAGCAGGGGACACTGAAGCTTTCTTT; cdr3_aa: CASRAGDTEAFF
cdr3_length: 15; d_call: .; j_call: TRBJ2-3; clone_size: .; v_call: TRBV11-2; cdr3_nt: TGTGCCAGCAGCCCTACTGATTGGAGTACAGATACGCAGTATTTT; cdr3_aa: CASSPTDWSTDTQYF
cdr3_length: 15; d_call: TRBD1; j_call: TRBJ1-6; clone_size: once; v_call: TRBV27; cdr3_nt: TGTGCCAGCAGTTTCGACAGGGGAGGAAGTTCACCCCTCCACTTT; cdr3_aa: CASSFDRGGSSPLHF
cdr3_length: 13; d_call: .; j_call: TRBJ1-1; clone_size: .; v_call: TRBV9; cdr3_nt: TGTGCCAGCACCCGAGACAGACACACTGAAGCTTTCTTT; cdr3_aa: CASTRDRHTEAFF
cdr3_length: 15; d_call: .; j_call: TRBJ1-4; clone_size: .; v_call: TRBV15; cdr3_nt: TGTGCCACCAGCAGAGCCTGGGAGGGTAATGAAAAACTGTTTTTT; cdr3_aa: CATSRAWEGNEKLFF
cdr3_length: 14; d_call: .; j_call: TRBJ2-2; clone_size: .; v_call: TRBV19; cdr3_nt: TGTGCCAGTAAAAGGACTGCCAACACCGGGGAGCTGTTTTTT; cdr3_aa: CASKRTANTGELFF
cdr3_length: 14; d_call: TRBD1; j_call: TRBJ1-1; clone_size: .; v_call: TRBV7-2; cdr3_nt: TGTGCCAGCAGCTGGGACAGGGGGCTCACTGAAGCTTTCTTT; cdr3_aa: CASSWDRGLTEAFF